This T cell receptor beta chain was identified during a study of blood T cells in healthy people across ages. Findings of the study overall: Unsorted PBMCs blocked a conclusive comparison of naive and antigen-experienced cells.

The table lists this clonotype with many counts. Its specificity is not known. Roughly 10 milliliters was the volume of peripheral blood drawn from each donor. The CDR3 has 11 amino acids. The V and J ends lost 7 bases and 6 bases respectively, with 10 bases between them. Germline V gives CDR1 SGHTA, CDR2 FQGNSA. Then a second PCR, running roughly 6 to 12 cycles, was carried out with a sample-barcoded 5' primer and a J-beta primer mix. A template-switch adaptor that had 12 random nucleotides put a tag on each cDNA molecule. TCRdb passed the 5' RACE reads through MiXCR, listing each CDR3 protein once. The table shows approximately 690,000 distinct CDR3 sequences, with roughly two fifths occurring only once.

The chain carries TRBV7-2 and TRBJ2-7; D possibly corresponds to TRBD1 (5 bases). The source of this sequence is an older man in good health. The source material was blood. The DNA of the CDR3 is TGTGCCAGCACCCAGGGTTCCGAGCAGTACTTC. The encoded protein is CASTQGSEQYF.